This T cell receptor (beta chain) was captured in a study of identical twins (dated by TCRdb to about 2016). Study-wide context: The study deep-sequenced TCR alpha and beta repertoires from monozygotic twins, unrelated adults of various ages and cord blood to test whether fetal clonotypes persist. To rule out contamination, replicate twin experiments were performed at different times with different library preparation protocols. Overall study outcomes, separate from this receptor: Zero-insertion analyses could be partly confounded by invariant T cells such as MAIT and iNKT, although diverse VJ usage argued against such confounding for most clonotypes. Abundant cord blood beta clonotypes had fewer insertions, young adult naive repertoires showed a similar but weaker trend, and memory repertoires showed no such trend. In monozygotic twins, out-of-frame TCR alpha sharing was systematically underestimated by recombination models, although the models agreed with sharing between unrelated individuals. Because the same donors could not be followed over many years, conclusions were based on cross-sectional statistical analysis. Compared with coincidental sharing between unrelated individuals, out-of-frame TCR alpha sequences shared between twins showed an excess of sequences with low generation probability. A weaker excess of twin sharing was found in beta out-of-frame sequences because the signal-to-noise ratio was lowered by fewer shared sequences.

Library construction relied on 5' RACE. Sequencing relied on an Illumina HiSeq 2000. Template switching added a universal primer binding site, and the final cDNA carried a unique molecular identifier that allowed TCR cDNA molecules to be counted accurately. Specific primers in the conserved constant-segment region were used to synthesize first-strand cDNA for the TCR alpha and beta chains. To control for contamination, each cDNA library was double barcoded with a SMART-Mk sample barcode plus Illumina barcodes. TruSeq adapter sequences and Illumina sample barcodes were added in two successive PCR steps. TCR alpha and beta cDNA libraries were sequenced on the Illumina HiSeq platform with custom primers. As for the original processing: MiGEC processed the raw reads to extract unique molecular identifiers, while MiXCR was used to determine the CDR3 positions. For each individual, recombination models were inferred using an EM algorithm with the repgenHMM and IGoR tools. Shared clonotypes were analyzed with the tcR package in R, and sharing was normalized by the product of cloneset sizes. Out-of-frame nonproductive sequences were analyzed to study raw recombination free of thymic and clonal selection effects. TCRdb cleaned the public reads at Q25 with fastp, built clones with MiXCR and kept in-frame beta chains. Rows are combined by CDR3 protein, so each entry shows the most common genes and DNA. These V and J calls originate from TCRdb's pipeline instead of the authors' own analysis. The sample records under 1 million distinct CDR3 sequences, over 9% of which are singletons. The top ten hold around 1.6% of the sample.

The CDR3 numbers 12 residues from cysteine through phenylalanine. The kept DNA is CDR3 alone, 36 bases in frame from the first base. Taken from the germline V gene (reference sequence), the CDR1 and CDR2 loops are LGHDT and YNNKEL. Trimming removed 1 base from V and 5 bases from J, leaving 5 bases between the germline ends. Every donor in the study was a healthy Caucasian. The twin cohort comprised three pairs of female monozygotic twins, all aged about 18 to 30 years. RNA for TCR libraries was isolated from peripheral blood mononuclear cells. A remark on this clonotype: No antigen is known for it. No much larger clonotype is one base removed from it; base qualities were not supplied.

These data were also filed under a second study, of yellow fever vaccine responses in identical twins. Taken from the second paper: The authors reported that the T cell response to vaccination in identical twins appeared partly convergent and partly personalized. Focusing on identical twins, the study followed the T cell clones that responded to the vaccine, and did so with precision.

This receptor chain uses TRBV3-1 and TRBJ2-5; the D gene remains uncertain. Sequencing was carried out using PBMCs. This receptor was identified in a young woman in good health. CDR3 region: CASSQVTETQYF. The nucleotide sequence is given as TGTGCCAGCAGCCAAGTTACGGAGACCCAGTACTTC.